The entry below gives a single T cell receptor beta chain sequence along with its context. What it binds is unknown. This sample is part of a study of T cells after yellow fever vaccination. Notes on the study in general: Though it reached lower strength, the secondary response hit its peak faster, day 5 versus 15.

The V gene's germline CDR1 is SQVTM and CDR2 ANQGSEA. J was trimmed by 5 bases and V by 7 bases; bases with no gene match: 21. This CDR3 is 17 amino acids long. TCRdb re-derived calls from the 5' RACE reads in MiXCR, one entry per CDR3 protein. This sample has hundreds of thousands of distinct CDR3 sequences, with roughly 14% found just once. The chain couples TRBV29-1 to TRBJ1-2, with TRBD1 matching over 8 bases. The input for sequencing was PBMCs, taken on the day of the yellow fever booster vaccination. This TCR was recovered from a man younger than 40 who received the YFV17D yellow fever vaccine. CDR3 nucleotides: TGCAGCGCCGGAGGGGGGAGGCGACAGGGGTCCGGGTATGGCTACACCTTC. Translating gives CSAGGGRRQGSGYGYTF.